Shown below are 6 T cell receptor beta chains from a single sample sequenced in a study of control samples from healthy donors and cancer patients (TCRdb year 2020). Libraries were prepared through the immunoSEQ multiplex PCR assay. TCRdb mirrors the immuneACCESS table, restricted to in-frame sequences. Some clones are absent from its copies; in checked studies, under half trace to an unresolved V gene, and the reason for the others is unknown. The sample table contains 100,000 to 110,000 clones; only one count was recorded for roughly 87% of them. The top ten constitute about a sixth of the sample. Sequencing input: blood. All receptors derive from a woman in her forties or fifties in good health.

The CDR3 here is CASSSVAGTGVSAQYF. DNA for the CDR3: TGCGCCAGCAGCTCGGTTGCCGGGACAGGGGTTTCGGCGCAGTATTTT. The chain combines TRBV5-1 with TRBJ2-3; TRBD1 agrees at 10 bases. After removal of 3 bases from V and 10 bases from J, the junction contained 14 bases not matched to a gene. The germline gives CDR1 SGHRS, CDR2 YFSETQ. CDR3 length: 16 amino acids.

The rearrangement uses TRBV4-1 and TRBJ1-1; D perhaps matches TRBD1 (5 bases). CDR1 is MGHRA, CDR2 YSYEKL, per germline. Between the trimmed V and J ends, which lost 2 bases and 6 bases, there was a span of 16 bases. The CDR3 runs 15 residues. The CDR3 loop reads CASSQLTGTQAEAFF. DNA of the CDR3: TGCGCCAGCAGCCAATTAACCGGGACCCAAGCTGAAGCTTTCTTT.

The chain carries TRBV3-1 (or the pseudogene TRBV3-2) and TRBJ2-3; 10 positions match TRBD1. The CDR3 totals 23 residues. V shed 1 base, J shed 5 bases, and the junction held 27 bases outside the gene matches. Germline V CDR1 and CDR2: LGHDT, YNNKEL (reference sequence). The CDR3 sequence is CASSQAGTGATTLGASVLDTQYF. The CDR3 region has the DNA TGTGCCAGCAGCCAAGCCGGGACAGGGGCGACTACCCTCGGCGCCAGTGTGTTAGATACGCAGTATTTT.

V is TRBV11-3 and J is TRBJ2-1, with 10 bases aligning to TRBD2. Germline V gene data show CDR1 as SGHNT and CDR2 as YENEEA. The CDR3 is 17 amino acids. The trim removed 5 bases at V and 6 bases at J, leaving 13 bases unmatched. CDR3 DNA sequence: TGTGCCAGCAGCCATCACAATCCGGGACTAGCGTTCAATGAGCAGTTCTTC. Translation gives CASSHHNPGLAFNEQFF.

This clone was detected only a few times. V is TRBV7-9 and J is TRBJ2-1; the match to TRBD1 covers 7 bases. In germline, CDR1 is SEHNR, CDR2 FQNEAQ (reference sequence). V was pared by 5 bases and J by 3 bases, with 4 bases of the junction left unmatched. This CDR3 is 14 amino acids long. CDR3 in DNA: TGTGCCAGCAGCCCCCGACAGGGCTACAATGAGCAGTTCTTC. It yields the protein CASSPRQGYNEQFF.

The V call is TRBV30, the J call TRBJ1-6, with TRBD1 identical over 10 bases. The length of the CDR3 is 19 residues. Germline CDR1 is GTSNPN and CDR2 is SVGIG (reference sequence). V lost 3 bases to trimming and J lost 6 bases; unmatched junction nucleotides: 17. The CDR3 loop is CAWRVGLGQGWFGNSPLHF. The CDR3 DNA reads as TGTGCCTGGAGAGTTGGGCTGGGACAGGGGTGGTTTGGTAATTCACCCCTCCACTTT.